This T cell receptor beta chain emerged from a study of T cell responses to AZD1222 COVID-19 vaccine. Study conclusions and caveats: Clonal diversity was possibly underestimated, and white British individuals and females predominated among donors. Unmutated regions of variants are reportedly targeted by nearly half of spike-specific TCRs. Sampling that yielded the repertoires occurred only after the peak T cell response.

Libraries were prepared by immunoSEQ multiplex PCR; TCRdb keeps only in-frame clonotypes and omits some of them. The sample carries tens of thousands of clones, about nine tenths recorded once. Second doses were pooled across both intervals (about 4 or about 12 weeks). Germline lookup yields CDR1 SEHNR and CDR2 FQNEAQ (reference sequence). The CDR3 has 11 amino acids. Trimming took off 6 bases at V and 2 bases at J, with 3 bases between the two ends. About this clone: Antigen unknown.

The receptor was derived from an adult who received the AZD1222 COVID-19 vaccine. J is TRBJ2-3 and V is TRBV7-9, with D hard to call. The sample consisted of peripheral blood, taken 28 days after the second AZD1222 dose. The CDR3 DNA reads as TGTGCCAGCAGTTACACAGATACGCAGTATTTT. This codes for CASSYTDTQYF.